These T cell receptor beta chains were read from a single sample in a study of cytomegalovirus exposure and HLA in healthy donors. TCRdb keeps only in-frame clones here, not all; method: immunoSEQ multiplex PCR. The sample shows 150,000 to 200,000 clones, around 87% of them seen only once. The source material was PBMCs. These TCRs come from a woman aged 18-35 years in good health and CMV-seronegative. CDR3s include the opening cysteine and the closing phenylalanine or tryptophan. A D gene is named only where the DNA matches it firmly. Clone size is not always given. Where it is, it says once, few, many or a class for expanded clones.

cdr3_length,d_call,j_call,v_call,clone_size,cdr3_aa,cdr3_nt
17,-,TRBJ1-6,TRBV5-4,-,CASSLAEADRGGSPLHF,TGTGCCAGCAGCTTGGCCGAAGCGGACAGAGGTGGCTCACCCCTCCACTTT
16,-,TRBJ1-1,TRBV29-1,-,CSVGRVAGDMNTEAFF,TGCAGCGTCGGCCGGGTGGCAGGGGACATGAACACTGAAGCTTTCTTT
17,TRBD1,TRBJ1-5,TRBV28,-,CASGLGGGGEGNQPQHF,TGTGCCAGCGGTTTAGGAGGAGGGGGCGAGGGGAATCAGCCCCAGCATTTT
11,-,TRBJ1-1,TRBV7-9,-,CASKGDTEAFF,TGTGCCAGCAAGGGGGACACTGAAGCTTTCTTT
15,TRBD1,TRBJ2-7,TRBV5-1,-,CASSQWDRSSYEQYF,TGCGCCAGCAGCCAGTGGGACAGGAGCTCCTACGAGCAGTACTTC
11,-,TRBJ2-1,TRBV29-1,once,CSVQGNNEQFF,TGCAGCGTTCAGGGGAACAATGAGCAGTTCTTC
15,-,TRBJ1-4,TRBV19,-,CASTVLGTPNEKLFF,TGTGCCAGTACCGTTCTCGGGACACCGAATGAAAAACTGTTTTTT
13,TRBD1,TRBJ1-2,TRBV27,once,CASSMTGTYGYTF,TGTGCCAGCAGTATGACAGGGACCTATGGCTACACCTTC
13,-,TRBJ1-1,TRBV7-9,-,CSSSFGGNTEAFF,TGTTCCAGCAGCTTCGGGGGGAACACTGAAGCTTTCTTT
15,-,TRBJ1-2,TRBV28,-,CASKRQTGIPYGYTF,TGTGCCAGCAAGCGCCAGACAGGAATCCCCTATGGCTACACCTTC
13,-,TRBJ1-5,TRBV19,-,CASSIKGGQPQHF,TGTGCCAGTAGTATCAAGGGAGGCCAGCCCCAGCATTTT
16,TRBD1,TRBJ1-4,TRBV27,-,CASSLSKGTANEKLFF,TGTGCCAGCAGTTTATCGAAGGGGACAGCTAATGAAAAACTGTTTTTT
16,TRBD1,TRBJ2-7,TRBV6-6,few,CASSYRTGLESYEQYF,TGTGCCAGCAGTTACCGGACAGGTTTAGAGTCCTACGAGCAGTACTTC
13,-,TRBJ2-3,TRBV6-6,-,CASIPSSGHTQYF,TGTGCCAGCATCCCCTCGTCGGGTCATACGCAGTATTTT
14,-,TRBJ2-3,TRBV9,-,CASSVDLGLNAQYF,TGTGCCAGCAGCGTGGACCTCGGACTAAATGCGCAGTATTTT
16,TRBD2,TRBJ2-7,TRBV18,-,CASSPLLAGGFYEQYF,TGTGCCAGCTCACCCCTATTGGCGGGAGGGTTCTACGAGCAGTACTTC
13,-,TRBJ1-1,TRBV7-9,-,CASSFQLNTEAFF,TGTGCCAGCAGCTTCCAGTTGAACACTGAAGCTTTCTTT
15,-,TRBJ2-5,TRBV7-9,-,CASSFPRQGQETQYF,TGTGCCAGCAGCTTTCCCCGCCAGGGGCAAGAGACCCAGTACTTC
14,-,TRBJ1-2,TRBV15,-,CATSRVVWTDGYTF,TGTGCCACCAGCAGAGTCGTTTGGACAGATGGCTACACCTTC
14,-,TRBJ2-5,TRBV18,-,CASSIASDQETQYF,TGTGCCAGCTCAATTGCTAGTGACCAAGAGACCCAGTACTTC
19,-,TRBJ1-3,TRBV7-9,-,CASSPTSYERTRSGNTIYF,TGTGCCAGCAGCCCAACCTCCTATGAACGGACTCGCTCTGGAAACACCATATATTTT
12,-,TRBJ1-5,TRBV6-5,once,CASRRVGQPQHF,TGTGCCAGCAGGCGCGTCGGGCAGCCCCAGCATTTT
15,-,TRBJ1-1,TRBV5-6,-,CASSLLQGGNTEAFF,TGTGCCAGCAGCTTGCTCCAGGGTGGCAACACTGAAGCTTTCTTT
14,TRBD2,TRBJ2-7,TRBV2,-,CAIRGGRGFYEQYF,TGTGCCATTCGGGGCGGGAGGGGATTCTACGAGCAGTACTTC
14,TRBD1,TRBJ1-2,TRBV6-4,once,CASPQDRFNYGYTF,TGTGCCAGCCCCCAGGACAGGTTTAACTATGGCTACACCTTC
15,-,TRBJ2-1,TRBV7-9,once,CASSLSSGPYNEQFF,TGTGCCAGCAGCTTATCCAGCGGACCCTACAATGAGCAGTTCTTC